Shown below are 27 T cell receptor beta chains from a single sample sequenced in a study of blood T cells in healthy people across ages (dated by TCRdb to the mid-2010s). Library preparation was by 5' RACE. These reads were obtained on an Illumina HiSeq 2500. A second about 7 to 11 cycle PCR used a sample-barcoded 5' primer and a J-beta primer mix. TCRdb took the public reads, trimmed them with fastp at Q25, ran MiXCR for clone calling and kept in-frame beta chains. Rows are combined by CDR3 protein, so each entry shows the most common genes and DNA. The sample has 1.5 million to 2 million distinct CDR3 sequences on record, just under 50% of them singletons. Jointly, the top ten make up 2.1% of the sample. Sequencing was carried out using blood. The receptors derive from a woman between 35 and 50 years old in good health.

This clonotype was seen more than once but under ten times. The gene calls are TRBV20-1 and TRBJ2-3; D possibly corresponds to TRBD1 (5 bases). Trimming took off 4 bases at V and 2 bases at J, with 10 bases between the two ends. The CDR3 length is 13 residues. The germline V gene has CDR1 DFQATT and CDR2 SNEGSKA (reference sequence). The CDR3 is CSANSRVTDTQYF. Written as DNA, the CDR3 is TGCAGTGCTAACTCCAGGGTCACAGATACGCAGTATTTT.

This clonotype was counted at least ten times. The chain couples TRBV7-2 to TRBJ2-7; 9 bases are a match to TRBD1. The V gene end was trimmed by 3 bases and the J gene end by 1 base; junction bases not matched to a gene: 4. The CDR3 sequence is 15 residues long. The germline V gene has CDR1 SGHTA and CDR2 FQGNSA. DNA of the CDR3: TGTGCCAGCAGCTTGGGACAGGGCCATTCCTACGAGCAGTACTTC. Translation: CASSLGQGHSYEQYF.

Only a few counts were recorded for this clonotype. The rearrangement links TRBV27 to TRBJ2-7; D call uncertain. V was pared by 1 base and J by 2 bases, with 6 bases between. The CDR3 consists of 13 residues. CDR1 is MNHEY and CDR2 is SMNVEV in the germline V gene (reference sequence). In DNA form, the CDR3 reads TGTGCCAGCAGTTTATTAACACCCTACGAGCAGTACTTC. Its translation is CASSLLTPYEQYF.

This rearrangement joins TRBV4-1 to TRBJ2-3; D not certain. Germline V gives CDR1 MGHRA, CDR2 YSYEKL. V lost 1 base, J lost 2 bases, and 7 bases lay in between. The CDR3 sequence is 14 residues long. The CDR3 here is CASSQVATTDTQYF. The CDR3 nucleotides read TGCGCCAGCAGCCAAGTTGCGACCACAGATACGCAGTATTTT.

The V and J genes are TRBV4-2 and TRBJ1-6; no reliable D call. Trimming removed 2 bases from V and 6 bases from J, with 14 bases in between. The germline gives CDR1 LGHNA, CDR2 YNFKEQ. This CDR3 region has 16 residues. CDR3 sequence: CASSQTAIGPNSPLHF. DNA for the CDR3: TGTGCCAGCAGCCAAACCGCCATAGGCCCTAATTCACCCCTCCACTTT.

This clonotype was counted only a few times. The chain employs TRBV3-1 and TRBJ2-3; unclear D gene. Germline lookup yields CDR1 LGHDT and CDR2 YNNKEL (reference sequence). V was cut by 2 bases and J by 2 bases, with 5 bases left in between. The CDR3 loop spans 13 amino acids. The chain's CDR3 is CASSQPPTDTQYF. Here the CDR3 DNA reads TGTGCCAGCAGCCAACCGCCCACAGATACGCAGTATTTT.

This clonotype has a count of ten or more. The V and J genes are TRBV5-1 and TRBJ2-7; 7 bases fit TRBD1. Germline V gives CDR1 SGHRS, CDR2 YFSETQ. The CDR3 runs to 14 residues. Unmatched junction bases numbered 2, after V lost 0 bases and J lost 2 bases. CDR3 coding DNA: TGCGCCAGCAGCTTGGAAAGGGGGCCCTACGAGCAGTACTTC. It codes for CASSLERGPYEQYF.

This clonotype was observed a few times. In DNA, the CDR3 is TGCGCCAGCGGGGAATACTCCTACGAGCAGTACTTC. This codes for CASGEYSYEQYF. J is TRBJ2-7 and V is TRBV5-1; D not resolved. The CDR3 covers 12 residues. V was pared by 7 bases and J by 0 bases, with 8 bases between. CDR1 SGHRS and CDR2 YFSETQ come from the germline V gene.

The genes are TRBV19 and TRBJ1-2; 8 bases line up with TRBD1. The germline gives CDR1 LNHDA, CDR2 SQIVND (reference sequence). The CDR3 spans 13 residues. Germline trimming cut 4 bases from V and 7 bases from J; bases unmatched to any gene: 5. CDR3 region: CASSKDRGSGYTF. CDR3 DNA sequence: TGTGCCAGTAGTAAAGACAGGGGTTCTGGCTACACCTTC.

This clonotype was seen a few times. The CDR3 DNA reads as TGCGCCAGCAGCTACCGACAGGCACCCTATGGCTACACCTTC. Translation gives CASSYRQAPYGYTF. The rearrangement uses TRBV4-3 and TRBJ1-2, with D perhaps matching TRBD1 (6 bases). This CDR3 contains 14 residues. Germline V lookup: CDR1 LGHNA, CDR2 YSLEER. Deletions cut 5 bases from V and 4 bases from J, with 14 bases between.

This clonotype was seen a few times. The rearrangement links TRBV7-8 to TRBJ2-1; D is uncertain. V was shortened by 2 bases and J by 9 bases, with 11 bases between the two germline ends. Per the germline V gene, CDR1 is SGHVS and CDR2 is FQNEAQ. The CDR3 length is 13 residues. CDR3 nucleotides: TGTGCCAGCAGCTTAAGTAGGTTATCTGAGCAGTTCTTC. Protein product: CASSLSRLSEQFF.

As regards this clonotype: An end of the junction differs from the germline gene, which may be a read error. CDR3 sequence: CASGTSNLDAQYF. As DNA, the CDR3 is TGTGCCAGCGGGACAAGTAATCTAGATGCGCAGTATTTT. The chain combines TRBV5-4 with TRBJ2-3; maybe TRBD1 (6 bases). CDR1 and CDR2 from the germline V gene are SGHNT and YYREEE (reference sequence). CDR3 size: 13 residues.

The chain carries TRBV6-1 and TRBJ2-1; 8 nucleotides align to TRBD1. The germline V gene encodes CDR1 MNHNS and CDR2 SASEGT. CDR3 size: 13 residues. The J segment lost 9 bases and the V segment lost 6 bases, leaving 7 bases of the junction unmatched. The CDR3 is CASSIVTGVEQFF. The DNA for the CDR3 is TGTGCCAGCAGCATCGTGACAGGGGTTGAGCAGTTCTTC.

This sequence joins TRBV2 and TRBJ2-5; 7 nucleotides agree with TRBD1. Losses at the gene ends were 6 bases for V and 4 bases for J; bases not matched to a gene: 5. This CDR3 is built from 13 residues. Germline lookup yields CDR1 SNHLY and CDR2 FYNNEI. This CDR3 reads CASSDREGETQYF. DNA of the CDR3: TGTGCCAGCAGCGACAGGGAAGGAGAGACCCAGTACTTC.

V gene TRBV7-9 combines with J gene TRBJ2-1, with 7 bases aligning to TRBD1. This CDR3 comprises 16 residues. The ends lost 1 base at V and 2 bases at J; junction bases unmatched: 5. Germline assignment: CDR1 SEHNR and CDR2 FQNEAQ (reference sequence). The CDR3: CASSLEDRSPYNEQFF. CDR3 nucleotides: TGTGCCAGCAGCTTAGAGGACAGGAGTCCCTACAATGAGCAGTTCTTC.

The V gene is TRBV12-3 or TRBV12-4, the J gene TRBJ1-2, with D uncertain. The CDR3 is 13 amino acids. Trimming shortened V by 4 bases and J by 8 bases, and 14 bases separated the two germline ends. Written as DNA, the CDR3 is TGTGCCAGCAGTTATACCCTAACCGGCGGCTACACCTTC. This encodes CASSYTLTGGYTF.

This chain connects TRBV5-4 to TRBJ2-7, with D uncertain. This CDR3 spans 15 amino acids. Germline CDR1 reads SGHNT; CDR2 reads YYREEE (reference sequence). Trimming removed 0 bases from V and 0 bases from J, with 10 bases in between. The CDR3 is CASSLGGITSYEQYF. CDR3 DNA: TGTGCCAGCAGCTTGGGGGGAATAACCTCCTACGAGCAGTACTTC.

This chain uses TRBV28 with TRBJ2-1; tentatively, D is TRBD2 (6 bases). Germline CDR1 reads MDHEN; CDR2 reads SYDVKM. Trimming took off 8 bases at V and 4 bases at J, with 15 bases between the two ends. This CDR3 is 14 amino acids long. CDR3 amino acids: CASRGTVEYNEQFF. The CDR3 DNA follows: TGTGCCAGCCGGGGGACTGTGGAATACAATGAGCAGTTCTTC.

In nucleotides, the CDR3 is TGTGCCAGCAGTTACTCGAGCAATCCGGGACACAACTCTGGGGCCAACGTCCTGACTTTC. Translated: CASSYSSNPGHNSGANVLTF. V is TRBV6-5 and J is TRBJ2-6; tentatively, D is TRBD1 (6 bases). CDR3 length: 20 residues. Germline-derived CDR1 and CDR2 are MNHEY and SVGAGI. The V end was cut by 0 bases, the J end by 0 bases, with 18 bases between.

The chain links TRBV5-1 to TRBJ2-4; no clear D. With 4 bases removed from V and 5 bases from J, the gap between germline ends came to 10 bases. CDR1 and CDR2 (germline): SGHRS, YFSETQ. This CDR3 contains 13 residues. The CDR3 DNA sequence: TGCGCCAGCAGCCCACATACACAAAACATTCAGTACTTC. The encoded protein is CASSPHTQNIQYF.

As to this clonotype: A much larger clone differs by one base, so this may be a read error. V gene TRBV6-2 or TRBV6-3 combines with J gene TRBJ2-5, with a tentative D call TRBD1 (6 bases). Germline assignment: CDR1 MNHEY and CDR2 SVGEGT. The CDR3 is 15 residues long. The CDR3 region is CAIRGGDRYQETRYF. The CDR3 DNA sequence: TGTGCCATCCGCGGCGGCGACAGGTACCAAGAGACCCGGTACTTC.

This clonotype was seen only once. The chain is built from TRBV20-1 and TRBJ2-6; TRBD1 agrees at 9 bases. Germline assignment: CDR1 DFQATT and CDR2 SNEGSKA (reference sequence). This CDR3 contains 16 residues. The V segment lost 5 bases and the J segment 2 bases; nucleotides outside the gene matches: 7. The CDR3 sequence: CSAAGQGTAGANVLTF. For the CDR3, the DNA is TGCAGTGCTGCGGGACAGGGTACGGCTGGGGCCAACGTCCTGACTTTC.

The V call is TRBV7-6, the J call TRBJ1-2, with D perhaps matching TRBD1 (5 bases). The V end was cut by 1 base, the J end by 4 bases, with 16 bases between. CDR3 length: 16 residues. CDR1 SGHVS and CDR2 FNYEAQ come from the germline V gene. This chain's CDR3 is CASSLGVPGPIYGYTF. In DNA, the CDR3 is TGTGCCAGCAGCTTAGGGGTACCGGGACCTATCTATGGCTACACCTTC.

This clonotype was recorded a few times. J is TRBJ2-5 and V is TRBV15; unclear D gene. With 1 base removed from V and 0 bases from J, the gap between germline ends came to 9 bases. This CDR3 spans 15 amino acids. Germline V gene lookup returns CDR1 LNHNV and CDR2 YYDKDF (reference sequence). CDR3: CATSRGAADQETQYF. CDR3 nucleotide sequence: TGTGCCACCAGCAGAGGCGCGGCGGACCAAGAGACCCAGTACTTC.

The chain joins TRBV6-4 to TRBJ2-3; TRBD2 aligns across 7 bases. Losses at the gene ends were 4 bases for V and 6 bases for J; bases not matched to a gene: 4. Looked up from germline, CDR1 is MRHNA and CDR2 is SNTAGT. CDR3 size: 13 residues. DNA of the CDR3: TGTGCCAGCAGTGCTACTAGCGCTGATACGCAGTATTTT. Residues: CASSATSADTQYF.

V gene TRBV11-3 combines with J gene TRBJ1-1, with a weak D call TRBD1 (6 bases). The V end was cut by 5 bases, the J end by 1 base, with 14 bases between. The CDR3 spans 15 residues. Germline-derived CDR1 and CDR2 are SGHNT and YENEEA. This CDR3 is CASSPPGHQNTEAFF. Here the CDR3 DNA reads TGTGCCAGCAGCCCCCCGGGACACCAGAACACTGAAGCTTTCTTT.

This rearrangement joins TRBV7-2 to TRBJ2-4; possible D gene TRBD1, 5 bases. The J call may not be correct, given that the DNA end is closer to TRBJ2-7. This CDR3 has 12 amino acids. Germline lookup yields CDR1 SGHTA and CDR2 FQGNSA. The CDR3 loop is CASNSQGYEQYF. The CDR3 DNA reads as TGTGCCAGCAACTCTCAGGGCTACGAGCAGTACTTC.